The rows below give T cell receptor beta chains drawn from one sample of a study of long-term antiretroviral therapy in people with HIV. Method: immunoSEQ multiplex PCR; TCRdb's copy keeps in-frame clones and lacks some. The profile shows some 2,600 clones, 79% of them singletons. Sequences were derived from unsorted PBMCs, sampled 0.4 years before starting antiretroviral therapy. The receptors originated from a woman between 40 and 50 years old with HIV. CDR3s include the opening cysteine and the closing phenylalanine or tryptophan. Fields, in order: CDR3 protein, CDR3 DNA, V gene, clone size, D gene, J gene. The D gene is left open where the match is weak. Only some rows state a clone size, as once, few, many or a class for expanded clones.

CDR3: CASSISGLLYNEQFF
DNA: TGTGCCAGTAGTATTAGCGGGCTTCTCTACAATGAGCAGTTCTTC
V: TRBV19
size: -
D: TRBD2
J: TRBJ2-1

CDR3: CSVEAYYEQYF
DNA: TGCAGCGTTGAAGCTTACTACGAGCAGTACTTC
V: TRBV29-1
size: -
D: -
J: TRBJ2-7

CDR3: CASIRGSEQFF
DNA: TGTGCCAGTATCAGGGGGTCTGAGCAGTTCTTC
V: TRBV19
size: -
D: TRBD1
J: TRBJ2-1

CDR3: CASSSREEQYF
DNA: TGTGCCAGCAGCTCCCGGGAGGAGCAGTACTTC
V: TRBV7-2
size: -
D: -
J: TRBJ2-7

CDR3: CASSFQLTGETQYF
DNA: TGTGCCAGCAGCTTCCAACTGACAGGGGAGACCCAGTACTTC
V: TRBV7-9
size: -
D: TRBD1
J: TRBJ2-5

CDR3: CASRGSGSGYNEQFF
DNA: TGTGCCAGCAGGGGAAGCGGGAGCGGCTACAATGAGCAGTTCTTC
V: TRBV2
size: -
D: TRBD2
J: TRBJ2-1

CDR3: CASSQGRDRALNTEAFF
DNA: TGCGCCAGCAGCCAAGGGCGGGACAGGGCCCTCAACACTGAAGCTTTCTTT
V: TRBV4-1
size: once
D: TRBD1
J: TRBJ1-1

CDR3: CASSSTLRETQYF
DNA: TGTGCCAGCAGTTCTACTCTCAGGGAGACCCAGTACTTC
V: TRBV2
size: -
D: -
J: TRBJ2-5

CDR3: CASSNTGLSQYF
DNA: TGTGCCAGCAGTAATACCGGACTATCACAGTATTTT
V: TRBV27
size: -
D: -
J: TRBJ2-3

CDR3: CASSLLGRSGEDTQYF
DNA: TGTGCCAGCAGTTTATTAGGCAGGTCAGGGGAAGATACGCAGTATTTT
V: TRBV28
size: -
D: -
J: TRBJ2-3

CDR3: CASSYHRVETQYF
DNA: TGTGCCAGCAGTTACCACAGGGTGGAGACCCAGTACTTC
V: TRBV6-6
size: -
D: -
J: TRBJ2-5

CDR3: CSEVRAPYNEQFF
DNA: TGCAGCGAGGTCCGGGCACCCTACAATGAGCAGTTCTTC
V: TRBV29-1
size: -
D: -
J: TRBJ2-1

CDR3: CASSSGLAGNTIYF
DNA: TGTGCCAGCAGCTCAGGGTTGGCTGGAAACACCATATATTTT
V: TRBV7-2
size: -
D: -
J: TRBJ1-3

CDR3: CASSGMTGRETQYF
DNA: TGTGCCAGCAGCGGAATGACAGGCAGGGAGACCCAGTACTTC
V: TRBV6-6
size: -
D: -
J: TRBJ2-5

CDR3: CASSPGTMEDQPQHF
DNA: TGCGCCAGCAGCCCCGGGACGATGGAGGATCAGCCCCAGCATTTT
V: TRBV4-1
size: few
D: -
J: TRBJ1-5

CDR3: CASSEETGDYGYTF
DNA: TGTGCCAGCAGCGAGGAAACAGGGGACTATGGCTACACCTTC
V: TRBV6-4
size: -
D: TRBD1
J: TRBJ1-2

CDR3: CASSDPGWEKLFF
DNA: TGTGCCAGCAGTGACCCGGGCTGGGAAAAACTGTTTTTT
V: TRBV2
size: -
D: -
J: TRBJ1-4

CDR3: CASRSGTPSSGANVLTF
DNA: TGTGCCAGCAGATCCGGGACACCTTCCTCTGGGGCCAACGTCCTGACTTTC
V: TRBV2
size: -
D: -
J: TRBJ2-6

CDR3: CASSLGGRTYEQYF
DNA: TGTGCCAGCAGCTTAGGCGGAAGAACCTACGAGCAGTACTTC
V: TRBV5-5
size: -
D: -
J: TRBJ2-7

CDR3: CASSETVQSSYEQYF
DNA: TGTGCCAGCAGCGAGACTGTACAGAGCTCCTACGAGCAGTACTTC
V: TRBV11-2
size: -
D: -
J: TRBJ2-7

CDR3: CAIRELAGGPVGRTDTQYF
DNA: TGTGCCATCAGAGAACTAGCGGGAGGGCCGGTAGGTCGCACAGATACGCAGTATTTT
V: TRBV10-3
size: -
D: TRBD2
J: TRBJ2-3

CDR3: CASSGAGGPDEQYF
DNA: TGTGCCAGCAGTGGGGCGGGCGGCCCAGACGAGCAGTACTTC
V: TRBV25-1
size: -
D: -
J: TRBJ2-7

CDR3: CASSETSGESSRF
DNA: TGTGCCAGCAGTGAGACTAGCGGGGAGTCAAGTCGGTTC
V: TRBV6-1
size: -
D: TRBD2
J: TRBJ2-7

CDR3: CASSDQTVPSGNTIYF
DNA: TGTGCCAGCAGCGACCAGACAGTCCCCTCTGGAAACACCATATATTTT
V: TRBV9
size: -
D: -
J: TRBJ1-3

CDR3: CASSQVRDRVKETQYF
DNA: TGTGCCAGCAGCCAAGTCCGGGACAGGGTCAAAGAGACCCAGTACTTC
V: TRBV14
size: -
D: TRBD1
J: TRBJ2-5

CDR3: CASSLGDRGPLETQYF
DNA: TGTGCCAGCAGCTTGGGGGACAGGGGACCCCTAGAGACCCAGTACTTC
V: TRBV5-5
size: -
D: TRBD1
J: TRBJ2-5

CDR3: CASSGGGVADTQYF
DNA: TGTGCCAGCAGCGGCGGGGGGGTCGCAGATACGCAGTATTTT
V: TRBV7-9
size: -
D: TRBD2
J: TRBJ2-3

CDR3: CASSYDRVGWQPQHF
DNA: TGTGCCAGCAGTTACGACAGGGTAGGGTGGCAGCCCCAGCATTTT
V: TRBV6-6
size: -
D: TRBD1
J: TRBJ1-5

CDR3: CASSLGDFHYEQYF
DNA: TGCGCCAGCAGCTTGGGTGACTTCCACTACGAGCAGTACTTC
V: TRBV5-1
size: -
D: -
J: TRBJ2-7

CDR3: CAISGPGQGTNLGDLYGYTF
DNA: TGTGCCATCAGTGGCCCGGGACAGGGAACCAACCTGGGGGATCTCTATGGCTACACCTTC
V: TRBV10-3
size: -
D: TRBD1
J: TRBJ1-2

CDR3: CASSYSSGAEDGYTF
DNA: TGTGCCAGCAGTTACTCCTCCGGGGCGGAGGATGGCTACACCTTC
V: TRBV6-5
size: -
D: -
J: TRBJ1-2

CDR3: CASRLSLAGGMEGTKQFF
DNA: TGTGCCAGCAGGTTGTCACTAGCGGGAGGAATGGAAGGCACCAAGCAGTTCTTC
V: TRBV5-6
size: once
D: TRBD2
J: TRBJ2-1

CDR3: CASSSGQGSSPLHF
DNA: TGTGCCAGCAGTTCCGGACAGGGGAGTTCACCCCTCCACTTT
V: TRBV6-5
size: -
D: TRBD1
J: TRBJ1-6

CDR3: CASSSEYYYGYTF
DNA: TGTGCCAGCAGCTCGGAGTACTATTATGGCTACACCTTC
V: TRBV7-2
size: -
D: -
J: TRBJ1-2

CDR3: CSALAYYEQYF
DNA: TGCAGTGCTCTAGCGTATTACGAGCAGTACTTC
V: TRBV20-1
size: once
D: -
J: TRBJ2-7

CDR3: CASSQVLAPTDTQYF
DNA: TGCGCCAGCAGCCAAGTACTAGCGCCCACAGATACGCAGTATTTT
V: TRBV4-1
size: -
D: TRBD2
J: TRBJ2-3

CDR3: CASSYSWAPYEQYF
DNA: TGTGCCAGCAGTTATTCGTGGGCGCCCTACGAGCAGTACTTC
V: TRBV6-6
size: once
D: -
J: TRBJ2-7

CDR3: CASSGSDLGGTDTQYF
DNA: TGTGCCAGCAGCGGGTCAGATCTGGGAGGGACAGATACGCAGTATTTT
V: TRBV11-2
size: -
D: TRBD2
J: TRBJ2-3

CDR3: CASSLRSAQTEAFF
DNA: TGTGCCAGCAGCTTGAGGAGCGCTCAGACTGAAGCTTTCTTT
V: TRBV5-8
size: -
D: -
J: TRBJ1-1

CDR3: CASSLYENTEAFF
DNA: TGTGCCAGCAGCTTATACGAGAACACTGAAGCTTTCTTT
V: TRBV7-9
size: -
D: -
J: TRBJ1-1

CDR3: CASSPNIRLPGNTIYF
DNA: TGTGCCAGCAGCCCAAACATAAGGCTCCCTGGAAACACCATATATTTT
V: TRBV11-1
size: once
D: -
J: TRBJ1-3

CDR3: CASKWGRTGYNEQFF
DNA: TGTGCCAGCAAATGGGGGAGGACCGGCTACAATGAGCAGTTCTTC
V: TRBV6-1
size: -
D: -
J: TRBJ2-1

CDR3: CASSLEGKETQYF
DNA: TGTGCCAGCAGCTTGGAGGGGAAAGAGACCCAGTACTTC
V: TRBV5-4
size: -
D: -
J: TRBJ2-5

CDR3: CASGSVPGEDGGELFF
DNA: TGTGCTAGTGGTTCCGTTCCAGGGGAAGACGGCGGGGAGCTGTTTTTT
V: TRBV12-5
size: -
D: -
J: TRBJ2-2

CDR3: CASSLPLNYGYTF
DNA: TGTGCCAGCAGCTTACCCCTGAATTATGGCTACACCTTC
V: TRBV7-9
size: few
D: -
J: TRBJ1-2

CDR3: CARHEVWGKDEKLFF
DNA: TGTGCCAGACACGAGGTTTGGGGAAAGGATGAAAAACTGTTTTTT
V: TRBV6-1
size: -
D: -
J: TRBJ1-4

CDR3: CASSWTGRERNTIYF
DNA: TGTGCCAGCAGTTGGACAGGGAGGGAAAGAAACACCATATATTTT
V: TRBV28
size: -
D: TRBD1
J: TRBJ1-3

CDR3: CASGQGGRTEAFF
DNA: TGTGCCAGCGGGCAGGGAGGGAGAACTGAAGCTTTCTTT
V: TRBV11-1
size: -
D: -
J: TRBJ1-1

CDR3: CASRRGQGTYEQYF
DNA: TGTGCCAGCAGGAGGGGGCAGGGGACCTACGAGCAGTACTTC
V: TRBV27
size: -
D: TRBD1
J: TRBJ2-7

CDR3: CAISAGVGPEAFF
DNA: TGTGCCATCAGTGCAGGGGTCGGTCCTGAAGCTTTCTTT
V: TRBV10-3
size: -
D: -
J: TRBJ1-1

CDR3: CASSLEGKETQYF
DNA: TGTGCCAGCAGCTTGGAAGGGAAAGAGACCCAGTACTTC
V: TRBV5-4
size: -
D: -
J: TRBJ2-5

CDR3: CASSQPLGYEQYF
DNA: TGTGCCAGCAGTCAGCCTCTCGGCTACGAGCAGTACTTC
V: TRBV28
size: -
D: -
J: TRBJ2-7

CDR3: CASSLGGKYQPQHF
DNA: TGTGCCAGCAGCTTGGGGGGGAAGTATCAGCCCCAGCATTTT
V: TRBV5-5
size: -
D: -
J: TRBJ1-5

CDR3: CSVVGGLGTEAFF
DNA: TGCAGCGTTGTAGGAGGGCTTGGTACTGAAGCTTTCTTT
V: TRBV29-1
size: few
D: -
J: TRBJ1-1

CDR3: CASSDTDRAPENIQYF
DNA: TGCGCCAGCAGCGATACCGACAGGGCCCCAGAAAACATTCAGTACTTC
V: TRBV5-1
size: few
D: TRBD1
J: TRBJ2-4

CDR3: CASSFAAMGEQYF
DNA: TGCGCCAGCAGCTTCGCCGCAATGGGCGAGCAGTACTTC
V: TRBV5-1
size: -
D: -
J: TRBJ2-7

CDR3: CASRLGFSYEQYF
DNA: TGTGCCAGCAGGCTCGGATTCTCCTACGAGCAGTACTTC
V: TRBV6-1
size: few
D: -
J: TRBJ2-7

CDR3: CASSVEGGVVRLGDYNEQFF
DNA: TGTGCCAGCAGCGTAGAAGGGGGGGTGGTGCGGCTAGGCGACTACAATGAGCAGTTCTTC
V: TRBV9
size: -
D: -
J: TRBJ2-1